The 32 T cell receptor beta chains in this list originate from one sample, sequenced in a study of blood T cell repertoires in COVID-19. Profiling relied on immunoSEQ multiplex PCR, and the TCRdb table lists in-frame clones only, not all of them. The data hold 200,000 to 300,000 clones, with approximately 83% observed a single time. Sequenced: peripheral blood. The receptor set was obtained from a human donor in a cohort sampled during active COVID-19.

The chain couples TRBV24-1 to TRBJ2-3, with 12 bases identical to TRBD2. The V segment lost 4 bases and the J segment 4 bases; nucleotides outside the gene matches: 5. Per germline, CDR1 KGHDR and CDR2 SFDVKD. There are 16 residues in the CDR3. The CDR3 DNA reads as TGTGCCACCAGTGACGTCCTAGCGGGAGGGCCAGATACGCAGTATTTT. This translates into CATSDVLAGGPDTQYF.

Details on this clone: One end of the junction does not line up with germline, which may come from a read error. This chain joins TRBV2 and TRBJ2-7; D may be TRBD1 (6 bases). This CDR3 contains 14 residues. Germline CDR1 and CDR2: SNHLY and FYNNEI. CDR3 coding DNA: TGTGCCAGCAATGAACAGGGAATTGACTACGAGCAGTACTTC. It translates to CASNEQGIDYEQYF.

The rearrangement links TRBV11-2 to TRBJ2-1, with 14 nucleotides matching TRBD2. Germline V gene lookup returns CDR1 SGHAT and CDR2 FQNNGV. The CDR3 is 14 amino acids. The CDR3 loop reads CATRGLAGVDEQFF. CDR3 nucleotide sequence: TGTGCGACGAGGGGACTAGCGGGGGTCGATGAGCAGTTCTTC.

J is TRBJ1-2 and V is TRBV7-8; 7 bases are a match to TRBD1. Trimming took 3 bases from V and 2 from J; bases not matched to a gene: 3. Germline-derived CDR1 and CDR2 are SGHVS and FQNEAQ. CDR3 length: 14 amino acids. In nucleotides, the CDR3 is TGTGCCAGCAGCTTGACGACAGGGAACTATGGCTACACCTTC. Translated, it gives CASSLTTGNYGYTF.

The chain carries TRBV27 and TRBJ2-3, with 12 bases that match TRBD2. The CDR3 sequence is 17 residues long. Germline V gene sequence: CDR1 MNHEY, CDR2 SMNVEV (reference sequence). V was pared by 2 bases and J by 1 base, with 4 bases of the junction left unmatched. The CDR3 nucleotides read TGTGCCAGCAGTTTACTCGGGACTAGCGGGCGCACAGATACGCAGTATTTT. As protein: CASSLLGTSGRTDTQYF.

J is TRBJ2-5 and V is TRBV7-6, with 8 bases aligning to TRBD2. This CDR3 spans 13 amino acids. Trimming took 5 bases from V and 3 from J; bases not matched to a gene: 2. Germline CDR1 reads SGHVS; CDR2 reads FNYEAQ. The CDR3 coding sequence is TGTGCCAGCAGCAAGGGACTAGAAGAGACCCAGTACTTC. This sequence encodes CASSKGLEETQYF.

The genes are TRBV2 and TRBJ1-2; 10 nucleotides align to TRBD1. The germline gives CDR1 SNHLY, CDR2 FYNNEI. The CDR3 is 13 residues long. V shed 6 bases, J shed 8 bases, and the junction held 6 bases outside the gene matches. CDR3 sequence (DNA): TGTGCCAGCAGGGGACAGGGGCCCTTCGGCTACACCTTC. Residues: CASRGQGPFGYTF.

The DNA of the CDR3 is TGTGCCATCAGCCCCGGGACTACACACAATGAGCAGTTCTTC. Protein: CAISPGTTHNEQFF. This chain links TRBV10-3 with TRBJ2-1, with 7 nucleotides matching TRBD2. With V trimmed by 6 bases and J by 5 bases, 7 bases remained unmatched. The CDR3 has 14 amino acids. CDR1 is ENHRY and CDR2 is SYGVKD in the germline V gene.

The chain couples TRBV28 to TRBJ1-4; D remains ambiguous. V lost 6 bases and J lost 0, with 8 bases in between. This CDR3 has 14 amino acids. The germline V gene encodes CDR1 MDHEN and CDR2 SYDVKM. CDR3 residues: CASSSPATNEKLFF. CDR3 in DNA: TGTGCCAGCAGCTCTCCAGCAACTAATGAAAAACTGTTTTTT.

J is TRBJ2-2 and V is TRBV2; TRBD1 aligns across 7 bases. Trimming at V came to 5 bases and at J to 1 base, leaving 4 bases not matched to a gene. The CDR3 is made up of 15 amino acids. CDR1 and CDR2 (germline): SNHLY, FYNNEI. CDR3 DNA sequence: TGTGCCAGCAGTACAGGGGTCCTGAACACCGGGGAGCTGTTTTTT. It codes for CASSTGVLNTGELFF.

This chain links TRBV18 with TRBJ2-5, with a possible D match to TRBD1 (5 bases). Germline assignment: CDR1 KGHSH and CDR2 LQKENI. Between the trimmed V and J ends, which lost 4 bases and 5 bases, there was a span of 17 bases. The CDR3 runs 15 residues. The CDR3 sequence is CASSRAGLLRETQYF. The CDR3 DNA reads TGTGCCAGCTCACGAGCAGGGTTACTTAGGGAGACCCAGTACTTC.

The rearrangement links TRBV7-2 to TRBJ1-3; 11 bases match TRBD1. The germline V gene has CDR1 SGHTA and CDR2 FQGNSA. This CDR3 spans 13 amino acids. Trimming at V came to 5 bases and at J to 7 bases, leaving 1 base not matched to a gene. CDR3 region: CASSRDRGNTIYF. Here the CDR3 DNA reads TGTGCCAGCAGCCGGGACAGGGGGAACACCATATATTTT.

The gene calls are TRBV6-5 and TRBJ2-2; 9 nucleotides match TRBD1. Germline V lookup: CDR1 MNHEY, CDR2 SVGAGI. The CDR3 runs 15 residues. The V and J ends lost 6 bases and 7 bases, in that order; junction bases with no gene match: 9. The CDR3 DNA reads TGTGCCAGCAGCTGGGCGGGACAGGGCGGCGGGGAGCTGTTTTTT. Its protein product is CASSWAGQGGGELFF.

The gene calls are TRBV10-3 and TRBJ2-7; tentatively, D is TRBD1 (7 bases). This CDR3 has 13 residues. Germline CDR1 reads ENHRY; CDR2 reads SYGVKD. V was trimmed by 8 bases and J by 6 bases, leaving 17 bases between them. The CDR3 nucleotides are TGTGCCATCCAGGGGGGCGTATCCAGCGAGCAGTACTTC. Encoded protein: CAIQGGVSSEQYF.

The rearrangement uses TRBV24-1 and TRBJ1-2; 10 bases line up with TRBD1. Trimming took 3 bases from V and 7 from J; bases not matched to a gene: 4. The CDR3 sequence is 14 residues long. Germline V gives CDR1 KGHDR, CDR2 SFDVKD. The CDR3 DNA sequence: TGTGCCACCAGTGATGGCCGGGACAGGGGTGGCTACACCTTC. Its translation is CATSDGRDRGGYTF.

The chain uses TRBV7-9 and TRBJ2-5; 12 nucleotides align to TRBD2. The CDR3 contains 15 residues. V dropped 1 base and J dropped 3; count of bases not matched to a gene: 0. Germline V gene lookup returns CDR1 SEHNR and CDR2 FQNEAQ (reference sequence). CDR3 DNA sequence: TGTGCCAGCAGCTTAGGGACTAGCGGGGAAGAGACCCAGTACTTC. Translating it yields CASSLGTSGEETQYF.

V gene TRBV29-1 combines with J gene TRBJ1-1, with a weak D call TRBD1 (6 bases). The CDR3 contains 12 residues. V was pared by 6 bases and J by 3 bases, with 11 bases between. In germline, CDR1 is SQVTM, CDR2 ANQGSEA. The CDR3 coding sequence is TGCAGCGTCCCCTGGGGGCACACTGAAGCTTTCTTT. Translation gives CSVPWGHTEAFF.

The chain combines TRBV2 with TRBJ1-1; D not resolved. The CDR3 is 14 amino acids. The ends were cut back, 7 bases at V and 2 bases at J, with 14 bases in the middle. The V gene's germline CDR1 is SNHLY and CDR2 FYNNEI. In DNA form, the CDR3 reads TGTGCCAGCACCGTGGCTAGAGGTAACACTGAAGCTTTCTTT. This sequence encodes CASTVARGNTEAFF.

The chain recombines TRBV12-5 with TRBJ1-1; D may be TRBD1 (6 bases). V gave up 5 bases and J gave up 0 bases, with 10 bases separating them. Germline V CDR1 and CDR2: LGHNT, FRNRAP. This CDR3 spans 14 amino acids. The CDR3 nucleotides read TGTGCTAGTGGTCTGTGGACAGTGAACACTGAAGCTTTCTTT. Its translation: CASGLWTVNTEAFF.

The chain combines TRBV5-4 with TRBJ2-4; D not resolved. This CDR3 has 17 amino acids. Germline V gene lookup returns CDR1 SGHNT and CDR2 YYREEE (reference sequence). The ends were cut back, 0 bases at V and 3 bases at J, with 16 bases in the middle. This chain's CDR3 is CASSLGSELTGKNIQYF. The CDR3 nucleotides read TGTGCCAGCAGCTTGGGTTCTGAGCTTACGGGCAAAAACATTCAGTACTTC.

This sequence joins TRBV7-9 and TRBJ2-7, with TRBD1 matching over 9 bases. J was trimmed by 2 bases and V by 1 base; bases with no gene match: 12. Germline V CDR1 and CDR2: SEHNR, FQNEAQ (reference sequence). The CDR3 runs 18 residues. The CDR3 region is CASSLDGFGQGLTYEQYF. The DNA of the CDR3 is TGTGCCAGCAGCTTAGATGGTTTCGGACAGGGGCTAACCTACGAGCAGTACTTC. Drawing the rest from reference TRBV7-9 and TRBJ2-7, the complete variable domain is DTGVSQNPRHKITKRGQNVTFRCDPISEHNRLYWYRQTLGQGPEFLTYFQNEAQLEKSRLLSDRFSAERPKGSFSTLEIQRTEQGDSAMYLCASSLDGFGQGLTYEQYFGPGTRLTVT.

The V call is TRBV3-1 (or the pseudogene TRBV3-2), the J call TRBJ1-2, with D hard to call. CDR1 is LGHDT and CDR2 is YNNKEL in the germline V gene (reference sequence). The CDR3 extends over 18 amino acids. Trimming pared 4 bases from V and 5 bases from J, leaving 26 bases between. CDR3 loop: CASSPFNPGSNLQYGYTF. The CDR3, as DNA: TGTGCCAGCAGCCCCTTTAATCCGGGTAGTAATTTGCAGTATGGCTACACCTTC.

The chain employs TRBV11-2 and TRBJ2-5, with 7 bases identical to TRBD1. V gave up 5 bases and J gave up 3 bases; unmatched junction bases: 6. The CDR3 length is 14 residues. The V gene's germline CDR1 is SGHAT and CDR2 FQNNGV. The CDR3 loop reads CASSLGTVEETQYF. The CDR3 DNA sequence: TGTGCCAGCAGCCTCGGGACAGTAGAAGAGACCCAGTACTTC.

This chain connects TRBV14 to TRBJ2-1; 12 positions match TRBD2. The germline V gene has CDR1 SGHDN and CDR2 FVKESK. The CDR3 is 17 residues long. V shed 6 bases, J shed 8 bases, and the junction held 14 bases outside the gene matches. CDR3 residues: CASRHLAGGLTYDEQFF. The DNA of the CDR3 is TGTGCCAGCAGGCACCTAGCGGGGGGGCTTACTTACGATGAGCAGTTCTTC.

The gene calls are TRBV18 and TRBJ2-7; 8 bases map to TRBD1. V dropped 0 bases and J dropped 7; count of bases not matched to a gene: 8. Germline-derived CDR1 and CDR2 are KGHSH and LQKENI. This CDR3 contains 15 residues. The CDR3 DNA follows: TGTGCCAGCTCACCACCGCAGGGGGCGCTAGGGGAGCAGTACTTC. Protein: CASSPPQGALGEQYF.

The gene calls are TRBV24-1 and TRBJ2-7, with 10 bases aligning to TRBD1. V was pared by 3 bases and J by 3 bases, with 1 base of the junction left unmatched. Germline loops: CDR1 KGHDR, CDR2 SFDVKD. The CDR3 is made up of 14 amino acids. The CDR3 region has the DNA TGTGCCACCAGTGATAGGACAGGGGGCTACGAGCAGTACTTC. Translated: CATSDRTGGYEQYF.

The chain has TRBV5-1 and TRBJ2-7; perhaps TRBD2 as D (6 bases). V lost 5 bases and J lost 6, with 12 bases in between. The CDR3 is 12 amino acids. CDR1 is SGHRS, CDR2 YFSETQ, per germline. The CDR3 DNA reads TGCGCCAGCAGGACTAGTTTGGGCGAGCAGTACTTC. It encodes CASRTSLGEQYF. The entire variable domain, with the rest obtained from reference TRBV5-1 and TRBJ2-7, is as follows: KAGVTQTPRYLIKTRGQQVTLSCSPISGHRSVSWYQQTPGQGLQFLFEYFSETQRNKGNFPGRFSGRQFSNSRSEMNVSTLELGDSALYLCASRTSLGEQYFGPGTRLTVT.

The CDR3 nucleotides read TGTGCCAGCTCAACCTGGACATCTACCCCGACCCCTGGGGCCAACGTCCTGACTTTC. It is translated as CASSTWTSTPTPGANVLTF. The chain combines TRBV18 with TRBJ2-6; perhaps TRBD1 as D (5 bases). Germline CDR1 reads KGHSH; CDR2 reads LQKENI. CDR3 length: 19 residues. The ends were cut back, 5 bases at V and 2 bases at J, with 22 bases in the middle.

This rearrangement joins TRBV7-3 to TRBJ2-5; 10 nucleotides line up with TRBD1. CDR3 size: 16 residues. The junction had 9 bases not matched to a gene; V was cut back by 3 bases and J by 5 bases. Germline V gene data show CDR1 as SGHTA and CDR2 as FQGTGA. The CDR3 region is CASSFTGTGVSETQYF. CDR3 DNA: TGTGCCAGCAGCTTTACCGGGACAGGGGTTTCCGAGACCCAGTACTTC.

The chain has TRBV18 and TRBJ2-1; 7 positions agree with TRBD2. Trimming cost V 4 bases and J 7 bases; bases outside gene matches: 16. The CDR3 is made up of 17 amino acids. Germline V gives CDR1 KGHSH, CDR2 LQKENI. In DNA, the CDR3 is TGTGCCAGCTCACGCAACCAGGCTAGCGGAGATACGAATGAGCAGTTCTTC. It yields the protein CASSRNQASGDTNEQFF.

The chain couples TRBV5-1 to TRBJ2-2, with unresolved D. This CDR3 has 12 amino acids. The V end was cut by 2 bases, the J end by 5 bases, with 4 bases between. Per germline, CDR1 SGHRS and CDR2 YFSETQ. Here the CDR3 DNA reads TGCGCCAGCAGCTTTAGTACCGGGGAGCTGTTTTTT. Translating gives CASSFSTGELFF.

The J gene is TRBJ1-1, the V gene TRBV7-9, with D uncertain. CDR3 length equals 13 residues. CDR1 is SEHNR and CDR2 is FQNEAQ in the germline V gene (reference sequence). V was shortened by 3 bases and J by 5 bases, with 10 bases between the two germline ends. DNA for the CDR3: TGTGCCAGCAGCTTTCCGCCCGGGACTGAAGCTTTCTTT. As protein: CASSFPPGTEAFF.